These T cell receptor beta chains were read from a single sample in a study of early T cells in non-severe SARS-CoV-2 infection. Via MiXCR, TCRdb re-called the 5' RACE reads, giving one row per CDR3 protein. Of about 81,000 distinct CDR3 sequences listed, 11% to 15% are singletons. Sequenced sample: whole blood. The receptors were sampled from an adult who was a healthcare worker with PCR-confirmed SARS-CoV-2 infection or an uninfected control (not recorded which). Both conserved end residues are trimmed from each CDR3.

>TRBV2|10
ASYLGNYEQY
>TRBV15|12
ATSRDLGNQPQH
>TRBV12-3/TRBV12-4|13
ASRAGRRQHNEQF
>TRBV28|8
ASSSNEQY
>TRBV28|15
ASSLIGDTHWRYGYT
>TRBV7-2|15
ASSLAPGQGRTGELF
>TRBV4-1|14
ASSPTTGMAKNIQY
>TRBV3-1|15
ASSQDSTGGRDYGYT
>TRBV10-1|12
ASSEYRTTDTQY
>TRBV3-2|15
ASSQDQTQGTADTQY
>TRBV19|16
ASSIPGGATAVRQPQH
>TRBV29-1|11
SVEVGEVTEAF
>TRBV12-3/TRBV12-4|11
ASSLVGQWPQH
>TRBV11-2|13
ASKLAGGRGYGYT
>TRBV10-3|14
AISDPGTVSSYEQY
>TRBV11-2|12
ASSLGGGDNEQF
>TRBV3-1|13
ASSRTRTGGYEQY
>TRBV20-1|12
SATRSVSSYEQY
>TRBV6-2/TRBV6-3|13
ASRRSGTEPYEQY
>TRBV10-3|14
AISASPGAAAYEQY
>TRBV5-6|12
ASSFRSSGNTIY
>TRBV2|13
ASSEIVTGSGELF
>TRBV6-6|10
ASSATLYEQY
>TRBV29-1|16
SAKGGLAGGPGQETQY
>TRBV19|13
ASSIGAGRTQPQH
>TRBV5-5|12
ASSLTAVNYGYT
>TRBV2|15
ASKRATGSSGANVLT